One TCR beta chain is described in this entry. Authors' analysis steps: The authors estimated nucleated cell counts from reference gene primer amplification. Sequencing was performed with immunoSEQ multiplex PCR; in TCRdb, only in-frame clones are kept and a portion is missing. That table gives V, J and clone size, and the DNA gave D and trimming. This table holds a few hundred thousand clones, 86% found once. The CDR3 has 13 amino acids. V shed 3 bases and J shed 4 bases, with 6 bases lying between them. CDR1 SGHAT and CDR2 FQDESV come from the germline V gene (reference sequence). The sample originates from a study of blood T cell repertoires in COVID-19. Study information: Material from acute and convalescent COVID-19 was sourced from the United States, Italy and Spain.

The sequenced sample consisted of peripheral blood. The source of this sequence is a man older than 75 with acute or convalescent COVID-19. This rearrangement joins TRBV11-1 to TRBJ1-4; D call uncertain. In DNA, the CDR3 is TGTGCCAGCAGCTTGTCAGATAATGAAAAACTGTTTTTT. Translated, it gives CASSLSDNEKLFF.